The rows below give T cell receptor beta chains drawn from one sample of a study of cytomegalovirus exposure and HLA in healthy donors. The table came from immunoSEQ multiplex PCR; TCRdb's copy has only in-frame clones and leaves some out. Seen here are roughly 180,000 clones, around 80% observed once, and the top ten hold around 1.6%. Specimen: PBMCs. Receptors originate from a man aged 18 to 29 in good health and CMV-seronegative. Each CDR3 is given with its conserved first and last residue. A D gene is named only where the DNA matches it firmly. Size tells how often a clone was seen (once, few, many) or the class of an expanded clone, and some rows leave it out.

TRBJ2-7 TRBV7-9 TRBD2 - TGTGCCAGCAGCACGGGAGGGCTCGAGCAGTACTTC CASSTGGLEQYF
TRBJ2-1 TRBV9 TRBD2 - TGTGCCAGCAGCGCCACGCAGATTCTAGCGGGGGGGTACAATGAGCAGTTCTTC CASSATQILAGGYNEQFF
TRBJ2-3 TRBV27 TRBD2 - TGTGCCAGCAATCCCAAACCGGGACTAGCGAGGACAGATACGCAGTATTTT CASNPKPGLARTDTQYF
TRBJ2-5 TRBV5-4 TRBD2 - TGTGCCAGCACCAGCGGGGGTCCGGACTACCAAGAGACCCAGTACTTC CASTSGGPDYQETQYF
TRBJ2-3 TRBV11-3 TRBD2 - TGTGCCAGCAGCTTAGGGCTAGCGGGGGGCACAGATACGCAGTATTTT CASSLGLAGGTDTQYF
TRBJ2-1 TRBV27 TRBD2 few TGTGCCAGCAGTTTGACTAGCGGGGGGCCGTCCTACAATGAGCAGTTCTTC CASSLTSGGPSYNEQFF
TRBJ1-2 TRBV6-1 - - TGTGCCAGCAGTCGGGACAGCTACACCTTC CASSRDSYTF
TRBJ2-3 TRBV2 - - TGTGCCAGCCATCAGCGGCCCACAGATACGCAGTATTTT CASHQRPTDTQYF
TRBJ2-7 TRBV6-6 - - TGTGCCAGCAGCCGAGGGGGCGAGCAGTACTTC CASSRGGEQYF
TRBJ2-3 TRBV5-6 - - TGTGCCAGCAGCTCCAGGGGTGATACGCAGTATTTT CASSSRGDTQYF
TRBJ1-5 TRBV2 - few TGTGCCAGCAGTACAGAAAATCAGCCCCAGCATTTT CASSTENQPQHF
TRBJ1-3 TRBV6-6 TRBD1 - TGTGCCAGCAGTTACGGACAGGGAAGTGGAAACACCATATATTTT CASSYGQGSGNTIYF
TRBJ2-2 TRBV28 TRBD1 - TGTGCCAGCCCGCTGAACCCGGGACAGGGGGCCGGGGAGCTGTTTTTT CASPLNPGQGAGELFF
TRBJ2-7 TRBV2 TRBD1 - TGTGCCAGCAGTGCGACAGGGGGTTTATCCTACGAGCAGTACTTC CASSATGGLSYEQYF
TRBJ2-5 TRBV19 TRBD1 - TGTGCCAGTAGTAGAGGGGGCTCCCGAGAGACCCAGTACTTC CASSRGGSRETQYF
TRBJ1-4 TRBV6-5 - - TGTGCCAGCAGGCAGGGGGAAAAACTGTTTTTT CASRQGEKLFF
TRBJ2-7 TRBV9 TRBD1 once TGTGCCAGCAGCGGAGGACAGGGGGCGAGGGAGCAGTACTTC CASSGGQGAREQYF
TRBJ1-2 TRBV7-9 - - TGTGCCAGCAGCTTAGCTGTACAGGGAGCGGCGCATGGCTACACCTTC CASSLAVQGAAHGYTF
TRBJ1-1 TRBV9 TRBD1 - TGTGCCAGCAGCGTGACAGGGTTGAACACTGAAGCTTTCTTT CASSVTGLNTEAFF
TRBJ2-3 TRBV27 TRBD2 - TGTTTAACCACGGCGGGGGGAGGCACAGATACGCAGTATTTT CLTTAGGGTDTQYF
TRBJ1-2 TRBV28 - few TGTGCCAGCAGTTTTCGCCCAGAAAAGTATGGCTACACCTTC CASSFRPEKYGYTF
TRBJ1-6 TRBV6-1 TRBD1 - TGTGCCAGCAGTGAAGACCGGGACAGGGAACCACCCCTCCACTTT CASSEDRDREPPLHF
TRBJ2-3 TRBV6-1 TRBD2 - TGTGCCAGCTCGCGGGCGGGGGGAAACACAGATACGCAGTATTTT CASSRAGGNTDTQYF
TRBJ1-2 TRBV2 - once TGTGCCAGCAGTGTGGGAGGTGTGGGGCGAAGCTATGGCTACACCTTC CASSVGGVGRSYGYTF
TRBJ2-7 TRBV28 - - TGTGCCAGCACCTGGGGGGTTGAGCAGTACTTC CASTWGVEQYF
TRBJ2-3 TRBV5-1 - - TGCGCCAGCAGCTTGTTGGCTTCCGACACAGATACGCAGTATTTT CASSLLASDTDTQYF
TRBJ2-1 TRBV5-4 TRBD2 - TGTGCCAGCAGCTGGGGGGGGAATGAGCAGTTCTTC CASSWGGNEQFF
TRBJ2-2 TRBV6-5 - - TGTGCCAGCAGAAAATACAGGAACACCGGGGAGCTGTTTTTT CASRKYRNTGELFF
TRBJ2-5 TRBV28 TRBD2 - TGTGCCAGCAGTTCTTCTAGCGGGGTCCAAGAGACCCAGTACTTC CASSSSSGVQETQYF
TRBJ2-7 TRBV27 TRBD1 - TGTGCCAGCAGTTCTGCCCGGGGACAGGGGGGGAGCGAGCAGTACTTC CASSSARGQGGSEQYF
TRBJ1-2 TRBV28 TRBD1 few TGTGCCAGCAGCATCTCAACAGGGGGCAGGGGCTACACCTTC CASSISTGGRGYTF
TRBJ2-3 TRBV6-5 - - TGTGCCAGCAGTTACTCGTGGGCCGGTACGCAGTATTTT CASSYSWAGTQYF
TRBJ2-1 TRBV4-2 TRBD2 once TGTGCCAGCAGCCAAGAGGTAGCGGGGGGCCGGAATGAGCAGTTCTTC CASSQEVAGGRNEQFF
TRBJ1-3 TRBV11-2 TRBD1 - TGTGCCAGCAGCCCGACAGGGAACACCATATATTTT CASSPTGNTIYF
TRBJ2-3 TRBV4-1 - - TGCGCCAGCAGCGAGACAGACTCAGATACGCAGTATTTT CASSETDSDTQYF
TRBJ1-6 TRBV19 - - TGTGCCAGTAGTATTCTTTTCGGCAGGTATAATTCACCCCTCCACTTT CASSILFGRYNSPLHF
TRBJ2-5 TRBV7-9 TRBD2 - TGTGCCAGCACTAAGGCTAGCGGGACCTCGCTGCCCGGGGTAGAGACCCAGTACTTC CASTKASGTSLPGVETQYF
TRBJ1-1 TRBV28 - - TGTGGCCCGAGGGAGGACACTGAAGCTTTCTTT CGPREDTEAFF
TRBJ1-1 TRBV2 - - TGTGCCAGCACTCTGGCCCGATCCCCCCCCACTGAAGCTTTCTTT CASTLARSPPTEAFF
TRBJ1-4 TRBV5-6 - few TGTGCCAGCAGCCCTTGGGGGAGGGGAGCGACTAATGAAAAACTGTTTTTT CASSPWGRGATNEKLFF
TRBJ1-1 TRBV10-1 TRBD1 - TGCGCCAGCAGCCCCACAGGGGGCTACACTGAAGCTTTCTTT CASSPTGGYTEAFF
TRBJ2-5 TRBV27 - - TGTGCCAGCAGTCCCCTGACTGTCCCCCGAGGGGAGACCCAGTACTTC CASSPLTVPRGETQYF
TRBJ2-5 TRBV7-2 TRBD2 - TGTGCCAGCAGCATTAGAGGGAGGGTAGCGACATCCCAAGAGACCCAGTACTTC CASSIRGRVATSQETQYF
TRBJ1-2 TRBV5-4 - - TGTGCCAGCAGCTTGGGTACAGGCCCCGATCGTAACTATGGCTACACCTTC CASSLGTGPDRNYGYTF
TRBJ2-2 TRBV19 - - TGTGCCAGTATTTCCCGGGTTGGCAGGGGACAACTCGTGGAGCTGTTTTTT CASISRVGRGQLVELFF
TRBJ2-7 TRBV10-2 TRBD2 - TGCGCCAGCGGGTCTTCGGGAGGGCCCTTTGAGCAGTACTTC CASGSSGGPFEQYF
TRBJ2-7 TRBV5-6 - - TGTGCCAGCAGCTTGGTGAGGAGCTCCTACGAGCAGTACTTC CASSLVRSSYEQYF
TRBJ1-1 TRBV27 TRBD1 - TGTGCCAGCAGCAGACAGGGGAGCCTGAACACTGAAGCTTTCTTT CASSRQGSLNTEAFF
TRBJ2-7 TRBV6-1 TRBD1 - TGTGCCAGCATTCGGGACAGGACCTCCTACGAGCAGTACTTC CASIRDRTSYEQYF
TRBJ1-2 TRBV9 - - TGTGCCAGCAGCGTAGGAGGGGGTGACTATGGCTACACCTTC CASSVGGGDYGYTF
TRBJ1-2 TRBV28 - - TGTGCCAGCAGTACCCCCGGGAATAACTATGGCTACACCTTC CASSTPGNNYGYTF
TRBJ1-5 TRBV6-5 - - TGTGCCAGCAGTGACGGGGGGCACCAGCCCCAGCATTTT CASSDGGHQPQHF
TRBJ1-3 TRBV9 TRBD1 - TGTGCCAGCAGCGCCCGGGACAGGGAAGGGGACACCATATATTTT CASSARDREGDTIYF
TRBJ1-1 TRBV10-3 TRBD1 - TGTGCCATCAGTGGAACAGGGGGCATGGCGGCTGAAGCTTTCTTT CAISGTGGMAAEAFF
TRBJ2-5 TRBV11-3 - - TGTGCCAGCAGCTCCTCGGATGACTACCAAGAGACCCAGCACTTC CASSSSDDYQETQHF